A single sample is the source of the 5 T cell receptor beta chains below, sequenced in a study of T cell repertoires in cytomegalovirus infection (dated by TCRdb to between 2018 and 2021). The treatment or condition label, read with the paper, signifies: in vitro stimulation with specific CMV peptide epitopes to enrich CMV-specific T cells. No antigen is known for these receptors. The sequencing machine was an Illumina HiSeq 1500. TCRdb trimmed the raw reads at Q25, called clones with MiXCR and kept productive beta chains. Here each entry gathers all rows of one CDR3 protein and keeps the most common genes and DNA. This sample gives around 360,000 distinct CDR3 sequences in total; about 35% of them show up just once. The ten biggest clones cover less than 15% of the sample. This specimen consisted of cultured PBMCs, obtained from culture after CMV antigen stimulation. The receptors come from a human donor in good health (CMV status not recorded). Some clones in this sample may be carry-over from other donors' samples.

The J gene is TRBJ1-2, the V gene TRBV28; D is uncertain. Germline V gene sequence: CDR1 MDHEN, CDR2 SYDVKM. This CDR3 region has 15 residues. V lost 3 bases, J lost 1 base, and 12 bases lay in between. The CDR3 DNA reads TGTGCCAGCAGTTTGGTTCGAGGGAATAACTATGGCTACACCTTC. It is translated as CASSLVRGNNYGYTF.

This chain links TRBV4-3 with TRBJ2-1, with D uncertain. V was clipped by 0 bases and J by 7 bases, with 13 bases between them. Germline-derived CDR1 and CDR2 are LGHNA and YSLEER. The CDR3 has 15 residues. CDR3 loop: CASSQDWSSRNEQFF. For the CDR3, the DNA is TGCGCCAGCAGCCAAGATTGGAGTAGCAGGAATGAGCAGTTCTTC.

Ten or more counts support this clonotype. The chain is built from TRBV7-2 and TRBJ1-2; TRBD1 matches at 12 bases. The CDR3 loop spans 17 amino acids. Germline V gene sequence: CDR1 SGHTA, CDR2 FQGNSA. With V trimmed by 3 bases and J by 4 bases, 9 bases remained unmatched. DNA of the CDR3: TGTGCCAGCAGCTTCGGCGGGACAGGGGGCGCCCGCTATGGCTACACCTTC. This sequence encodes CASSFGGTGGARYGYTF. The whole variable domain, filled in from reference TRBV7-2 and TRBJ1-2, reads GAGVSQSPSNKVTEKGKDVELRCDPISGHTALYWYRQSLGQGLEFLIYFQGNSAPDKSGLPSDRFSAERTGGSVSTLTIQRTQQEDSAVYLCASSFGGTGGARYGYTFGSGTRLTVV.

The table lists this clonotype with many counts. The chain is built from TRBV7-2 and TRBJ2-3; TRBD2 aligns across 8 bases. Germline V gene sequence: CDR1 SGHTA, CDR2 FQGNSA. This CDR3 is 14 amino acids long. The J segment lost 3 bases and the V segment lost 7 bases, leaving 6 bases of the junction unmatched. CDR3 sequence: CASTKAGVTDTQYF. CDR3 nucleotides: TGTGCCAGCACCAAAGCGGGAGTAACAGATACGCAGTATTTT.

This clonotype occurred a few times. The chain is built from TRBV7-2 and TRBJ1-5; D unclear. The CDR3 has 14 residues. The V gene's germline CDR1 is SGHTA and CDR2 FQGNSA. V lost 5 bases and J 3 bases, leaving 11 bases between the germline ends. The CDR3 sequence is CASSVGLNNQPQHF. In DNA form, the CDR3 reads TGTGCCAGCAGCGTCGGACTGAACAATCAGCCCCAGCATTTT. The complete variable domain, with remaining parts taken from reference TRBV7-2 and TRBJ1-5, reads GAGVSQSPSNKVTEKGKDVELRCDPISGHTALYWYRQSLGQGLEFLIYFQGNSAPDKSGLPSDRFSAERTGGSVSTLTIQRTQQEDSAVYLCASSVGLNNQPQHFGDGTRLSIL.